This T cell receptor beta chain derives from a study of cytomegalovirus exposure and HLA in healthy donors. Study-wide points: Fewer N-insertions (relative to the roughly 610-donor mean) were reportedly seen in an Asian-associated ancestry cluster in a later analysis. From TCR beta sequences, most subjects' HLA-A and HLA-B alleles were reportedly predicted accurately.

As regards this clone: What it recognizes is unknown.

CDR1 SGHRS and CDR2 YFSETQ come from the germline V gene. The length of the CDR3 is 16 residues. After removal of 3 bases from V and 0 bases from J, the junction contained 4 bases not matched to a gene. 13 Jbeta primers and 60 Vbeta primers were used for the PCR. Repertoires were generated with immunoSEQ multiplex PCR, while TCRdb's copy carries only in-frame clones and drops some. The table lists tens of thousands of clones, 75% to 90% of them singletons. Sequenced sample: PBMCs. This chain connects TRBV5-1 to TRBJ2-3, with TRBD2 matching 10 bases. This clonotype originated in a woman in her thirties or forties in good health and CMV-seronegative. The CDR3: CASSSSLAGSTDTQYF. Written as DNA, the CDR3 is TGCGCCAGCAGCTCCTCACTAGCGGGGAGCACAGATACGCAGTATTTT.